This is a list of T cell receptor beta chains from one sample in a study of shared clonotypes between healthy human individuals. Profiled with immunoSEQ multiplex PCR; TCRdb holds only in-frame clones, not every one. Altogether around 1 million clones are present, approximately 76% being singletons, with the ten largest covering about 1.5%. Material: memory CD4+ T cells sorted from blood. These receptors all stem from a man aged 18 to 29 in good health. Each CDR3 is given with its conserved first and last residue. The order of the fields is CDR3 DNA, CDR3 protein, V gene, clone size, D gene, J gene. A D gene is named only where the DNA matches it firmly. The size entry is marked missing in some rows and otherwise reads once, few, many or a size class.

DNA: TGTGCCAGCAGCTTGGGCTTGAGGGCCCCAGATACGCAGTATTTT
CDR3: CASSLGLRAPDTQYF
V: TRBV7-9
size: -
D: -
J: TRBJ2-3

DNA: TGTGCCAGCGGAAGGGGACAGGCCTACGAGCAGTACTTC
CDR3: CASGRGQAYEQYF
V: TRBV5-6
size: -
D: TRBD1
J: TRBJ2-7

DNA: TGTGCCAGCAGCGTAGGGCTCCTAGCGGGGGGAAGCACAGATACGCAGTATTTT
CDR3: CASSVGLLAGGSTDTQYF
V: TRBV11-1
size: -
D: TRBD2
J: TRBJ2-3

DNA: TGTGCCAGCAGCTTGGGGGGGAACACTGAAGCTTTCTTT
CDR3: CASSLGGNTEAFF
V: TRBV5-4
size: -
D: -
J: TRBJ1-1

DNA: TGTGCCAGCAGCTTCCCGAGCTCCTACGAGCAGTACTTC
CDR3: CASSFPSSYEQYF
V: TRBV7-9
size: -
D: -
J: TRBJ2-7

DNA: TGTGCCAGCAGCGGGACAGGCCGTAACTATGGCTACACCTTC
CDR3: CASSGTGRNYGYTF
V: TRBV5-4
size: -
D: TRBD1
J: TRBJ1-2

DNA: TGTGCCAGCCATATCGACCGGGCCTCCTACGAGCAGTACTTC
CDR3: CASHIDRASYEQYF
V: TRBV6-1
size: -
D: -
J: TRBJ2-7

DNA: TGTGCCAGCACCAGGACAGATGAGACCCAGTACTTC
CDR3: CASTRTDETQYF
V: TRBV5-8
size: -
D: -
J: TRBJ2-5

DNA: TGTGCCAGTTCCCGCGGGGGCAGTTTTTTGTCTGGCTACACCTTC
CDR3: CASSRGGSFLSGYTF
V: TRBV28
size: -
D: -
J: TRBJ1-2

DNA: TGTGCCAGCAGCAGGACTAGCGGGAGCCGAGAGACCCAGTACTTC
CDR3: CASSRTSGSRETQYF
V: TRBV5-6
size: -
D: TRBD2
J: TRBJ2-5

DNA: TGTGCCAGCAGCCGACTAGACGAAATCTACGAGCAGTACTTC
CDR3: CASSRLDEIYEQYF
V: TRBV7-2
size: -
D: -
J: TRBJ2-7

DNA: TGTGCCAGCAGCCTGGGGACTAGCCGTAGCACAGATACGCAGTATTTT
CDR3: CASSLGTSRSTDTQYF
V: TRBV7-9
size: few
D: TRBD2
J: TRBJ2-3

DNA: TGTGCCAGCAGCTTAGACTTGTCCAGGGTCTATGGCTACACCTTC
CDR3: CASSLDLSRVYGYTF
V: TRBV7-9
size: few
D: -
J: TRBJ1-2

DNA: TGTGCCAGCAGCCACAGGGTCCCGAGGGGCGGCTACACCTTC
CDR3: CASSHRVPRGGYTF
V: TRBV7-2
size: -
D: -
J: TRBJ1-2

DNA: TGTGCCAGCAGTTTGGGGTGGGGGCGGGAGAATGAGCAGTACTTC
CDR3: CASSLGWGRENEQYF
V: TRBV27
size: -
D: -
J: TRBJ2-7

DNA: TGCAGCGTCCGGACTAGCGGGAGTAGGGATGAGCAGTTCTTC
CDR3: CSVRTSGSRDEQFF
V: TRBV29-1
size: few
D: TRBD2
J: TRBJ2-1

DNA: TGTGCCATCAGCGAGGAGGGGGCCAATAATTCACCCCTCCACTTT
CDR3: CAISEEGANNSPLHF
V: TRBV10-3
size: many
D: TRBD1
J: TRBJ1-6

DNA: TGCGCCAGCAGCTTGCCGGGACAGGGCTACGAGCAGTACTTC
CDR3: CASSLPGQGYEQYF
V: TRBV4-1
size: few
D: TRBD1
J: TRBJ2-7

DNA: TGCAGCGTGGAGGGAGGGACTAGCGGAGAGCAGTTCTTC
CDR3: CSVEGGTSGEQFF
V: TRBV29-1
size: -
D: TRBD2
J: TRBJ2-1

DNA: TGTGCCAGCAGCTCGCGACAACTATCTGAGAATGAGCAGTTCTTC
CDR3: CASSSRQLSENEQFF
V: TRBV5-4
size: -
D: -
J: TRBJ2-1

DNA: TGTGCCAGCAGTGAGTTAGCGGCGAACACCGGGGAGCTGTTTTTT
CDR3: CASSELAANTGELFF
V: TRBV6-1
size: -
D: -
J: TRBJ2-2

DNA: TGTGCCAGCAAAAAGGACAGGGGGGGAACTAATGAAAAACTGTTTTTT
CDR3: CASKKDRGGTNEKLFF
V: TRBV28
size: -
D: TRBD1
J: TRBJ1-4

DNA: TGTGCCTGGAGGACAGGGGGCGCCATATATTTT
CDR3: CAWRTGGAIYF
V: TRBV30
size: many
D: TRBD1
J: TRBJ1-3

DNA: TGTGCCAGCAGTCAGCGAGAAGGGGCGAATGAGCAGTTCTTC
CDR3: CASSQREGANEQFF
V: TRBV28
size: few
D: -
J: TRBJ2-1

DNA: TGTGCCTGTGGACTTAGCAGCTCCTACGAGCAGTACTTC
CDR3: CACGLSSSYEQYF
V: TRBV6-5
size: -
D: -
J: TRBJ2-7

DNA: TGCAGCGTTGAGCCAACGGGAGGGGGATGGAAGACCCAGTACTTC
CDR3: CSVEPTGGGWKTQYF
V: TRBV29-1
size: -
D: TRBD2
J: TRBJ2-5

DNA: TGTGCCAGCAGTGACTCTCAGTTTTTTAATTCACCCCTCCACTTT
CDR3: CASSDSQFFNSPLHF
V: TRBV2
size: -
D: -
J: TRBJ1-6

DNA: TGTGCCAGCTCACCGTTAGGGCCTGAAGCTTTCTTT
CDR3: CASSPLGPEAFF
V: TRBV18
size: -
D: -
J: TRBJ1-1

DNA: TGTGCCAGCAGTGATCCGCTAGCGGTATCGTCCGATACGCAGTATTTT
CDR3: CASSDPLAVSSDTQYF
V: TRBV25-1
size: -
D: TRBD2
J: TRBJ2-3

DNA: TGTGCCAGCGGGCCTGGGCAGGGATACACTGAAGCTTTCTTT
CDR3: CASGPGQGYTEAFF
V: TRBV2
size: -
D: -
J: TRBJ1-1

DNA: TGCAGCGTCCACACAGGGGGTGATACGCAGTATTTT
CDR3: CSVHTGGDTQYF
V: TRBV29-1
size: few
D: TRBD1
J: TRBJ2-3

DNA: TGTGCCAGCTCAAATGGCAAGAACACTGAAGCTTTCTTT
CDR3: CASSNGKNTEAFF
V: TRBV18
size: -
D: -
J: TRBJ1-1

DNA: TGTGCCAGCAGCAGGGGAGTGCCACAAAGTCGGGCCAACGTCCTGACTTTC
CDR3: CASSRGVPQSRANVLTF
V: TRBV7-7
size: -
D: -
J: TRBJ2-6

DNA: TGCGCCAGCAGAATACCAGGGGTTGGGGAGCTGTTTTTT
CDR3: CASRIPGVGELFF
V: TRBV5-1
size: once
D: -
J: TRBJ2-2

DNA: TGTGCCAGCAGCTTAAGACAGGGTGGAGAGACCCAGTACTTC
CDR3: CASSLRQGGETQYF
V: TRBV5-4
size: -
D: TRBD1
J: TRBJ2-5

DNA: TGTGCCAGCAGTTCCCCGAACACCGGGGAGCTGTTTTTT
CDR3: CASSSPNTGELFF
V: TRBV6-6
size: -
D: -
J: TRBJ2-2

DNA: TGTGCCAGCAGTCCGCGACAGGGGGCCTACGAGCAGTACTTC
CDR3: CASSPRQGAYEQYF
V: TRBV6-5
size: -
D: TRBD1
J: TRBJ2-7

DNA: TGCGCCAGCAGCTTTGGGACCACCACCGGGGAGCTGTTTTTT
CDR3: CASSFGTTTGELFF
V: TRBV5-1
size: -
D: -
J: TRBJ2-2

DNA: TGTGCCAGCAGTCCCCGGGGGGCGGATAATTCACCCCTCCACTTT
CDR3: CASSPRGADNSPLHF
V: TRBV6-5
size: few
D: -
J: TRBJ1-6

DNA: TGTGCCATCAGTGAGTCGCGGACAGTCGGCACAGATACGCAGTATTTT
CDR3: CAISESRTVGTDTQYF
V: TRBV10-3
size: -
D: -
J: TRBJ2-3

DNA: TGTGCCATCAGTGAAAGTGGGGGGTCCTTCTATGGCTACACCTTC
CDR3: CAISESGGSFYGYTF
V: TRBV10-3
size: -
D: -
J: TRBJ1-2

DNA: TGTGCCAGCAGTCGCACAGGATCTGGAAACACCATATATTTT
CDR3: CASSRTGSGNTIYF
V: TRBV6-5
size: -
D: -
J: TRBJ1-3

DNA: TGTGCCAGCAGTTTTGACAGCTACTCTGGAAACACCATATATTTT
CDR3: CASSFDSYSGNTIYF
V: TRBV5-6
size: -
D: -
J: TRBJ1-3

DNA: TGTGCCAGCAGCTTAGGAAGACAGGGGGTCTACGAGCAGTACTTC
CDR3: CASSLGRQGVYEQYF
V: TRBV7-8
size: -
D: TRBD1
J: TRBJ2-7